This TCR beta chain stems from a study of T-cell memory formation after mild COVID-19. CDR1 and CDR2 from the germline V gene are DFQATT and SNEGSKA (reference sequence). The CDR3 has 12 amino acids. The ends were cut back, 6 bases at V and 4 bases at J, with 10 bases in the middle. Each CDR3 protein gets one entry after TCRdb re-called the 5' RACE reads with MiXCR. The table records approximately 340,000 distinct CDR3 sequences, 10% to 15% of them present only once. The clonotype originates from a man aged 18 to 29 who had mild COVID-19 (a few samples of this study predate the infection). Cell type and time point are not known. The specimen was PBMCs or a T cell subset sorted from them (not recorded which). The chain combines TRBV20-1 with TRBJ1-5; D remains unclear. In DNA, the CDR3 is TGCAGTGCACGTCAACCGAATCAGCCCCAGCATTTT. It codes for CSARQPNQPQHF.